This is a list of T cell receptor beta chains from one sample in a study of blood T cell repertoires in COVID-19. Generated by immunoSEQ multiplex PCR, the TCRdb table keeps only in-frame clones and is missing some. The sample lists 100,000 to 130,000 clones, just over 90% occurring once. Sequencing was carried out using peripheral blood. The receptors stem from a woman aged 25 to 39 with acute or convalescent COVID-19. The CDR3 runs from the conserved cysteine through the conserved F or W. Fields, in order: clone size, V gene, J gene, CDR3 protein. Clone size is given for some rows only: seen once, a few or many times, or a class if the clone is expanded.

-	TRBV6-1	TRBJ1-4	CASSDGTGTGLLKLFF
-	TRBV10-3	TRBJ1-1	CAISESGRNTEAFF
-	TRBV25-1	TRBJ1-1	CASIPREGVGYTEAFF
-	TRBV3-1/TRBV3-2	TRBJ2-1	CASSQVAGGIYNEQFF
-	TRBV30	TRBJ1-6	CAWSPVGPGQGNSPLHF
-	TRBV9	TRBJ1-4	CASSYRGELNEKLFF
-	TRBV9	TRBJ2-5	CASSVQGYLQETQYF
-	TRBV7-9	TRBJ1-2	CASSRGTGLFYGYTF
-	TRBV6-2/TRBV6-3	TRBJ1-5	CASSDQGGDHQPQHF
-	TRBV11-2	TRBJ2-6	CASSLMGTAISGANVLTF
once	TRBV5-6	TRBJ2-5	CASSLRIRDREETQYF
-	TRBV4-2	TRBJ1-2	CASSQDRTGGRYGYTF
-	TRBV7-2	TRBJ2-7	CASSSWTSGRPGEQYF
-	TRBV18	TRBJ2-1	CASSPLAGIEQFF
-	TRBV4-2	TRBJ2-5	CASSQERSGGELGTQYF
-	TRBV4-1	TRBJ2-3	CASSQPRGSSGGAGAPADTQYF
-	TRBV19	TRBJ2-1	CASSIVYSDAGGRDNEQFF
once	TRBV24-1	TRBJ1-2	CATSDLGTAEGYTF
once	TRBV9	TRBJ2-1	CASSTGLAGYNEQFF
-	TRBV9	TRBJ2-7	CASSVDASGPYEQYF
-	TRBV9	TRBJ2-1	CASSAIPGQGYNEQFF
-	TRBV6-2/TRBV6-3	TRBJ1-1	CASSYRGTGGIFEAFF
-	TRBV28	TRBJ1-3	CATYEGGLSSGNTIYF
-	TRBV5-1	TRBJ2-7	CASSLSSSSGEQYF
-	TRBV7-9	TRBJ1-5	CASSLSIAGSLSSNQPQHF
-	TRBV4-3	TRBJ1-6	CASSQDITRGNSPLHF
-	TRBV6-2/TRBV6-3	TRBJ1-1	CASNPPGRGRTEAFF
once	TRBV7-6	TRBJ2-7	CASSPETGATPYEQYF
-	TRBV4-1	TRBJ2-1	CASSLSTGGGYSSYNEQFF
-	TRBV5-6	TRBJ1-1	CASSLAGTYDRGAFF
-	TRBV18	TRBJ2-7	CASSPGSTGAGEQYF
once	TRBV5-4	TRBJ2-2	CASSSGLAGNTGELFF
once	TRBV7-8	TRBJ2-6	CASSLSGTGANVLTF
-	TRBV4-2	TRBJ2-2	CASSQEQYTGELFF
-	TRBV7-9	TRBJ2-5	CASSLDRFQETQYF
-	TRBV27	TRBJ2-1	CASSRIENEQFF
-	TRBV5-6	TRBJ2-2	CASSLVLDYTGELFF
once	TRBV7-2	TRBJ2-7	CASSLATTGYEQYF
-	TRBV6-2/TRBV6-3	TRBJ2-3	CASSYSTRGGADTQYF
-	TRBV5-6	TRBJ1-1	CASSRDLGETEAFF
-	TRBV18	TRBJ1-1	CASSPPSGNTEAFF
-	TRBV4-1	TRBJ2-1	CASRTSGGSSYNEQFF
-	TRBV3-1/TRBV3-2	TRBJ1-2	CASSQDVGLNYGYTF